Below are 28 T cell receptor beta chains sequenced from a single sample in a study of regulatory T cells in long-lasting Graves disease. iRepertoire HTBI primers and Arm-PCR of CDR3 regions built TCR beta libraries. TCRdb redid the calling of the multiplex PCR reads with MiXCR, one entry per CDR3 protein. The sample has about 530,000 distinct CDR3 sequences; about 16% are singletons. Time point noted: newly diagnosed GD, antithyroid drugs for less than 3 months. Construction of the TCR library relied on RNA isolated from PBMCs. A further study also used this sample, focusing on T cells in Graves' hyperthyroidism and ophthalmopathy.

Sequences were derived from peripheral blood mononuclear cells (PBMCs), sampled at new diagnosis, from a patient treated with antithyroid drugs. These receptors all come from a woman aged 35-65 years with Graves disease.

This clonotype was observed many times. The chain combines TRBV12-3 or TRBV12-4 with TRBJ1-2; no reliable D call. Trimming cost V 7 bases and J 0 bases, with 18 bases left between them. CDR3 size: 16 residues. CDR3 sequence reads: CASTMSGSVANYGYTF. The CDR3 region has the DNA TGTGCCAGCACCATGTCCGGTTCCGTAGCTAACTATGGCTACACCTTC.

This clonotype came up many times. This chain connects TRBV7-2 to TRBJ1-2; D gene ambiguous. Germline CDR1 is SGHTA and CDR2 is FQGNSA. The CDR3 contains 13 residues. V lost 8 bases to trimming and J lost 2 bases, with 12 bases between them. Here the CDR3 reads CASQRSRNYGYTF. The CDR3 DNA sequence: TGTGCCAGCCAAAGATCACGCAACTATGGCTACACCTTC.

This clonotype was recorded many times. The chain links TRBV3-1 to TRBJ1-1; weak D call: TRBD1 (5 bases). V was clipped by 7 bases and J by 5 bases, with 17 bases between them. The CDR3 length is 14 residues. Germline V lookup: CDR1 LGHDT, CDR2 YNNKEL (reference sequence). The CDR3 loop is CASTDLLGGTEAFF. The CDR3, as DNA: TGTGCCAGCACCGATTTATTGGGGGGGACTGAAGCTTTCTTT.

This clonotype was counted ten times or more. The rearrangement uses TRBV20-1 and TRBJ1-2, with 7 bases lining up with TRBD1. With V trimmed by 6 bases and J by 5 bases, 18 bases remained unmatched. The CDR3 has 16 amino acids. Germline V gives CDR1 DFQATT, CDR2 SNEGSKA (reference sequence). The CDR3 DNA sequence: TGCAGTGCCAGGAGTTATGGGCGGACAGGATTATATGGCTACACCTTC. Amino acids: CSARSYGRTGLYGYTF.

The chain carries TRBV11-2 and TRBJ2-3, with D tentatively TRBD1 or TRBD2 (5 bases each). Deletions cut 8 bases from V and 14 bases from J, with 23 bases between. The V gene's germline CDR1 is SGHAT and CDR2 FQNNGV. The CDR3 contains 13 residues. CDR3 DNA: TGTGCCAGCCGCCCTATCCGGGACCCCTGGCTGTATTTT. Amino acids: CASRPIRDPWLYF.

Many counts were recorded for this clonotype. This sequence joins TRBV20-1 and TRBJ2-3; 11 nucleotides align to TRBD2. After removal of 5 bases from V and 2 bases from J, the junction contained 6 bases not matched to a gene. The CDR3 extends over 15 amino acids. CDR1 DFQATT and CDR2 SNEGSKA come from the germline V gene (reference sequence). The CDR3 reads CSARSGGGNTDTQYF. In nucleotides, the CDR3 is TGCAGTGCTCGTAGCGGGGGGGGAAACACAGATACGCAGTATTTT.

This clonotype showed up many times. J is TRBJ1-1 and V is TRBV12-3 or TRBV12-4; D gene uncertain. V was clipped by 6 bases and J by 1 base, with 15 bases between them. This CDR3 is 15 amino acids long. The CDR3 region has the DNA TGTGCCAGCAGAACCGGGCGGCGGGGGAACACTGAAGCTTTCTTT. This translates into CASRTGRRGNTEAFF.

This clonotype was seen ten or more times. The J gene is TRBJ2-5, the V gene TRBV6-5; D unresolved. Trimming removed 5 bases from V and 2 bases from J, with 12 bases in between. The germline gives CDR1 MNHEY, CDR2 SVGAGI. The CDR3 length is 14 residues. CDR3 amino acids: CASSQSIGQETQYF. DNA of the CDR3: TGTGCCAGCAGTCAGTCGATTGGTCAAGAGACCCAGTACTTC.

In this sample, this clonotype turned up a few times. This rearrangement joins TRBV12-3 or TRBV12-4 to TRBJ2-2; D perhaps matches TRBD2 (6 bases). The CDR3 runs to 13 residues. The V gene lost 6 bases and the J gene lost 5 bases, with 10 bases spanning the gap. CDR3 sequence reads: CASRPTSTGELFF. The CDR3 DNA is TGTGCCAGCAGACCGACTAGTACCGGGGAGCTGTTTTTT.

This clonotype has a count of ten or more. Germline and junction disagree at one end, which may indicate a read error. This chain links TRBV28 with TRBJ2-5, with 8 positions matching TRBD1. CDR1 MDHEN and CDR2 SYDVKM come from the germline V gene. The CDR3 spans 15 residues. The chain's CDR3 is CASSFDRTGKPIVAF. As DNA, the CDR3 is TGTGCCAGCAGCTTCGACCGGACAGGGAAACCCATCGTAGCCTTC.

The chain employs TRBV3-1 and TRBJ2-1; possibly TRBD2 for D (6 bases). The V gene lost 5 bases and the J gene lost 4 bases, with 12 bases spanning the gap. The CDR3 has 14 amino acids. The germline gives CDR1 LGHDT, CDR2 YNNKEL (reference sequence). This CDR3 reads CASSGGTVYNEQFF. The CDR3 coding sequence is TGTGCCAGCAGCGGCGGGACTGTGTACAATGAGCAGTTCTTC.

This clonotype has a count of ten or more. The rearrangement links TRBV12-3 or TRBV12-4 to TRBJ2-3; 9 bases align to TRBD2. The CDR3 runs 15 residues. V trimming: 5 bases; J trimming: 0 bases; junction bases outside the gene matches: 3. DNA of the CDR3: TGTGCCAGCAGTCCTAGCGGGGCGAGCACAGATACGCAGTATTTT. Protein product: CASSPSGASTDTQYF.

At least ten counts were recorded for this clonotype. This sequence joins TRBV20-1 and TRBJ2-5; D uncertain. CDR1 and CDR2 from the germline V gene are DFQATT and SNEGSKA (reference sequence). This CDR3 is built from 12 residues. Trimming cost V 0 bases and J 4 bases, with 6 bases left between them. This CDR3 reads CSARDLVETQYF. In DNA form, the CDR3 reads TGCAGTGCTAGAGACCTGGTAGAGACCCAGTACTTC.

This clonotype has a count of ten or more. The chain's CDR3 is CASSPPGQYNQPQHF. The DNA of the CDR3 is TGTGCCAGCTCACCACCGGGACAGTACAATCAGCCCCAGCATTTT. The genes are TRBV18 and TRBJ1-5; 7 bases line up with TRBD1. Germline CDR1 reads KGHSH; CDR2 reads LQKENI. The CDR3 sequence is 15 residues long. The J segment lost 3 bases and the V segment lost 0 bases, leaving 2 bases of the junction unmatched.

This clonotype was picked up many times. V usage is TRBV12-3 or TRBV12-4 and J usage is TRBJ1-4; D not certain. The V end lost 1 base, the J end lost 1 base, and 7 bases lay between the germline ends. The CDR3 sequence is 15 residues long. The CDR3 loop reads CASSLGQLTNEKLFF. The CDR3 DNA sequence: TGTGCCAGCAGTTTAGGGCAACTAACTAATGAAAAACTGTTTTTT.

This clonotype was seen a few times. The V call is TRBV19, the J call TRBJ1-5; D is undetermined. The germline V gene encodes CDR1 LNHDA and CDR2 SQIVND (reference sequence). The CDR3 loop spans 13 amino acids. The V and J ends lost 7 bases and 3 bases respectively, with 10 bases between them. The CDR3 protein is CASKMDFNQPQHF. The CDR3 coding sequence is TGTGCCAGTAAAATGGACTTCAATCAGCCCCAGCATTTT.

This clonotype was detected many times. The gene calls are TRBV2 and TRBJ2-5; no clear D. Germline CDR1 and CDR2: SNHLY and FYNNEI. The CDR3 loop spans 14 amino acids. With 8 bases removed from V and 1 base from J, the gap between germline ends came to 14 bases. CDR3 DNA: TGTGCCAGCGGATCCCAGAAGATCCAAGAGACCCAGTACTTC. Amino acids: CASGSQKIQETQYF.

In the case of this clonotype: At one of its ends the junction is not consistent with the germline gene, which may arise from a read error. This chain joins TRBV2 and TRBJ1-4, with TRBD1 matching 9 bases. This CDR3 has 13 amino acids. Per the germline V gene, CDR1 is SNHLY and CDR2 is FYNNEI. The CDR3 loop reads CASGRDREGKLLF. The CDR3 DNA reads as TGTGCCAGCGGCCGGGACAGGGAGGGAAAACTGCTTTTT.

In this sample, this clonotype turned up many times. The gene calls are TRBV12-3 or TRBV12-4 and TRBJ2-3; D is perhaps TRBD2 (5 bases). The CDR3 has 14 amino acids. The germline V and J ends were trimmed by 8 bases and 2 bases, with 14 bases remaining between them. CDR3 in DNA: TGTGCCAGCCTACTTGGGCGGGTCACAGATACGCAGTATTTT. It yields the protein CASLLGRVTDTQYF.

The chain couples TRBV19 to TRBJ1-5; unclear D gene. V was trimmed by 5 bases and J by 0 bases, leaving 14 bases between them. The CDR3 is 16 amino acids. The V gene's germline CDR1 is LNHDA and CDR2 SQIVND (reference sequence). CDR3 sequence reads: CASSSEGLYSNQPQHF. DNA of the CDR3: TGTGCCAGTAGTTCTGAGGGCCTTTATAGCAATCAGCCCCAGCATTTT.

This clonotype showed up many times. The rearrangement uses TRBV12-3 or TRBV12-4 and TRBJ1-1; 8 bases align to TRBD1. The CDR3 extends over 15 amino acids. V lost 6 bases and J lost 6; bases outside the gene matches: 12. Here the CDR3 reads CASSRSTGDGSEAFF. Here the CDR3 DNA reads TGTGCCAGCAGCCGGTCGACAGGGGATGGGTCTGAAGCTTTCTTT.

This clonotype has a count of ten or more. This chain links TRBV30 with TRBJ2-3; the D is unclear. Trimming took 8 bases from V and 5 from J, leaving 5 bases between them. This CDR3 spans 9 amino acids. The germline V gene has CDR1 GTSNPN and CDR2 SVGIG (reference sequence). The CDR3 coding sequence is TGTGCCCTGGGAGATACGCAGTATTTT. Amino acid sequence: CALGDTQYF.

The chain links TRBV29-1 to TRBJ1-2, with 11 bases that match TRBD1. This CDR3 contains 13 residues. Trimming cost V 7 bases and J 2 bases; bases outside gene matches: 3. Germline V gene data show CDR1 as SQVTM and CDR2 as ANQGSEA. The CDR3 bases are TGCAGCGCATGGACAGGGGGCAACTATGGCTACACCTTC. Encoded protein: CSAWTGGNYGYTF.

This clonotype was detected ten times or more. The junction departs from the called germline gene at one end, perhaps through a read error. The chain links TRBV6-2 or TRBV6-3 to TRBJ1-1; TRBD1 might be the D (6 bases). The germline V gene has CDR1 MNHEY and CDR2 SVGEGT. The CDR3 is made up of 13 amino acids. The CDR3 loop reads CASTYRVNTEAFF. The CDR3 nucleotides are TGTGCCAGCACTTACAGGGTGAACACTGAAGCTTTCTTT.

This clonotype occurred many times. The J gene is TRBJ1-1, the V gene TRBV6-1; no definite D call. Looked up from germline, CDR1 is MNHNS and CDR2 is SASEGT. This CDR3 is 13 amino acids long. The germline V and J ends were trimmed by 5 bases and 3 bases, with 10 bases remaining between them. CDR3 loop: CASSQPRDTEAFF. In DNA, the CDR3 is TGTGCCAGCAGTCAACCCCGCGACACTGAAGCTTTCTTT.

This clonotype was recorded many times. The rearrangement joins TRBV12-3 or TRBV12-4 to TRBJ1-1; D is possibly TRBD1 (6 bases). This CDR3 is built from 11 residues. V was cut by 6 bases and J by 11 bases, with 13 bases left in between. The CDR3 sequence: CASRPTGLAFF. CDR3 DNA: TGTGCCAGCAGACCCACAGGGTTGGCTTTCTTT.

The chain links TRBV6-1 to TRBJ2-2; D might be TRBD1 (5 bases). From germline, CDR1 is MNHNS and CDR2 SASEGT. Trimming took 1 base from V and 6 from J, leaving 12 bases between them. CDR3 length: 15 amino acids. Here the CDR3 reads CASSEGGYLAGELFF. The DNA of the CDR3 is TGTGCCAGCAGTGAAGGGGGCTATCTGGCCGGGGAGCTGTTTTTT.

This clonotype turned up a few times. This rearrangement joins TRBV20-1 to TRBJ2-5; 9 nucleotides line up with TRBD1. CDR1 is DFQATT and CDR2 is SNEGSKA in the germline V gene (reference sequence). The CDR3 sequence is 12 residues long. V shed 5 bases and J 5 bases; nucleotides not matched to a gene: 3. The CDR3 DNA sequence: TGCAGTGCTGGACAGGGGTTTGAGACCCAGTACTTC. Protein product: CSAGQGFETQYF.